This paragraph reports one T cell receptor (beta chain). Its antigen is still unknown. At the DNA level, this CDR3 is encoded by other sequences in the same sample as well. This specimen belongs to a study of beta chain features in type 1 diabetes. Study context: Patients were similar to healthy donors in age and gender (as well as in cell yields).

Findings of the study overall: Patients with type 1 diabetes carried fewer insertions and had more deletions at their VDJ junctions.

Donors contributed one heparinised blood draw apiece, averaging roughly 0.12 L. Staining for CD45RO/CCR7/CD25/CD127/CD95/CD27 allowed sorting of CD4+ naive, central memory, regulatory and stem cell-like memory cells. Expressed TCRB transcripts were sequenced, since all the RNA that had been isolated was reverse transcribed. Produced via immunoSEQ multiplex PCR; TCRdb's table is partial and in-frame only. The sample lists a few hundred thousand clones; roughly 16% were seen once. CDR1 is KGHSH and CDR2 is LQKENI in the germline V gene. V was cut by 0 bases and J by 4 bases, with 9 bases left in between. The CDR3 extends over 14 amino acids.

The chain uses TRBV18 and TRBJ2-5; TRBD2 might be the D (7 bases). The sequence was obtained from a woman under 30 in good health. What was sequenced was naive CD4+ T cells from blood. CDR3 DNA sequence: TGTGCCAGCTCACCACCGGGAGGGGGAGAGACCCAGTACTTC. Translated: CASSPPGGGETQYF.